Shown below are 22 T cell receptor beta chains from a single sample sequenced in a study of blood T cell repertoires in COVID-19. Some clones are missing from TCRdb's copy, which holds only in-frame ones; the method was immunoSEQ multiplex PCR. The sample yields approximately 350,000 clones, less than 90% seen once. The material sequenced was PBMCs or T cells enriched from blood (not recorded which). Source of these receptors: a woman aged 45 to 65 who had recovered from COVID-19.

The chain couples TRBV4-3 to TRBJ1-2; TRBD1 is a possible D gene (6 bases). V lost 0 bases and J lost 5, with 13 bases in between. Germline CDR1 LGHNA, CDR2 YSLEER. The CDR3 has 15 amino acids. The CDR3 coding sequence is TGCGCCAGCAGCCAAGATGGCAGGGGTCGATATGGCTACACCTTC. Translating it yields CASSQDGRGRYGYTF.

The rearrangement links TRBV7-2 to TRBJ1-2; the match to TRBD1 covers 7 bases. CDR1 is SGHTA and CDR2 is FQGNSA in the germline V gene. The CDR3 spans 12 residues. J lost 7 bases, V lost 4 bases, and 3 bases had no gene match. The CDR3 here is CASSYDRAGYTF. For the CDR3, the DNA is TGTGCCAGCAGCTACGACAGGGCTGGCTACACCTTC.

This sequence joins TRBV2 and TRBJ1-1; tentatively, D is TRBD1 (6 bases). V was shortened by 6 bases and J by 4 bases, with 15 bases between the two germline ends. Germline V CDR1 and CDR2: SNHLY, FYNNEI. The CDR3 covers 14 residues. The DNA for the CDR3 is TGTGCCAGCAGCGGACAGTGGATGATCACTGAAGCTTTCTTT. It specifies CASSGQWMITEAFF. The full variable domain, its missing parts supplied by reference TRBV2 and TRBJ1-1, is EPEVTQTPSHQVTQMGQEVILRCVPISNHLYFYWYRQILGQKVEFLVSFYNNEISEKSEIFDDQFSVERPDGSNFTLKIRSTKLEDSAMYFCASSGQWMITEAFFGQGTRLTVV.

The chain couples TRBV19 to TRBJ2-3, with 8 bases matching TRBD2. The V segment lost 3 bases and the J segment 3 bases; nucleotides outside the gene matches: 5. The CDR3 is 15 residues long. The germline gives CDR1 LNHDA, CDR2 SQIVND (reference sequence). The CDR3 DNA is TGTGCCAGTAGTATGAACAGCGGGGGAACAGATACGCAGTATTTT. Its protein product is CASSMNSGGTDTQYF.

The V call is TRBV7-2, the J call TRBJ2-5, with D perhaps TRBD2 (6 bases). Looked up from germline, CDR1 is SGHTA and CDR2 is FQGNSA. This CDR3 contains 14 residues. Trimming pared 3 bases from V and 5 bases from J, leaving 13 bases between. This CDR3 reads CASSFAGSLETQYF. The DNA of the CDR3 is TGTGCCAGCAGCTTCGCCGGGAGTTTGGAGACCCAGTACTTC.

The J gene is TRBJ1-1, the V gene TRBV9; D possibly corresponds to TRBD1 (5 bases). This CDR3 has 15 amino acids. Germline V gene lookup returns CDR1 SGDLS and CDR2 YYNGEE. V was shortened by 2 bases and J by 4 bases, with 15 bases between the two germline ends. CDR3 sequence (DNA): TGTGCCAGCAGCGTGGAAAGCCAGGGATCCACTGAAGCTTTCTTT. Protein sequence: CASSVESQGSTEAFF.

Here the CDR3 DNA reads TGTGCCAGCAGGGGGCGGACAGCCCTGAGCTCCTATAATTCACCCCTCCACTTT. As protein: CASRGRTALSSYNSPLHF. The chain uses TRBV28 and TRBJ1-6; possibly TRBD1 for D (6 bases). V lost 6 bases, J lost 0 bases, and 18 bases lay in between. Germline CDR1 and CDR2: MDHEN and SYDVKM. The CDR3 spans 18 residues.

A single count supports this clone. This chain joins TRBV7-9 and TRBJ1-2; no firm D call. The CDR3 runs 14 residues. Per germline, CDR1 SEHNR and CDR2 FQNEAQ (reference sequence). The V end lost 4 bases, the J end lost 2 bases, and 11 bases lay between the germline ends. CDR3 coding DNA: TGTGCCAGCAGCTATCACCGGTTGAACTATGGCTACACCTTC. Amino acid sequence: CASSYHRLNYGYTF.

V is TRBV11-3 and J is TRBJ2-5; perhaps TRBD2 as D (5 bases). The CDR3 has 15 amino acids. Germline-derived CDR1 and CDR2 are SGHNT and YENEEA. Trimming shortened V by 5 bases and J by 5 bases, and 18 bases separated the two germline ends. For the CDR3, the DNA is TGTGCCAGCAGCCTTGGGAGAGGACGGGCCGAGACCCAGTACTTC. It codes for CASSLGRGRAETQYF.

The chain links TRBV29-1 to TRBJ1-2, with D maybe TRBD1 (5 bases). There are 14 residues in the CDR3. The germline gives CDR1 SQVTM, CDR2 ANQGSEA. Trimming left V 0 bases short and J 6 bases short, with 14 bases between. The CDR3 DNA sequence: TGCAGCGTTGAAGACTCGACAGTACGGAATGGCTACACCTTC. Translating it yields CSVEDSTVRNGYTF.

The chain recombines TRBV4-1 with TRBJ1-1; a weak D match, TRBD1 (5 bases). V was shortened by 3 bases and J by 1 base, with 12 bases between the two germline ends. This CDR3 contains 15 residues. Germline CDR1 MGHRA, CDR2 YSYEKL. Written as DNA, the CDR3 is TGCGCCAGCAGCCACCCTGCCACAGGGAACACTGAAGCTTTCTTT. It yields the protein CASSHPATGNTEAFF.

This chain uses TRBV4-3 with TRBJ2-7; 7 bases agree with TRBD2. The CDR3 has 18 amino acids. Germline CDR1 reads LGHNA; CDR2 reads YSLEER. V lost 0 bases and J lost 2; bases outside the gene matches: 13. For the CDR3, the DNA is TGCGCCAGCAGCCAAGAATGGGCCGGGAGGAGGGACGCCTACGAGCAGTACTTC. Translation gives CASSQEWAGRRDAYEQYF.

The V call is TRBV27, the J call TRBJ2-5; 10 bases are a match to TRBD1. J was trimmed by 2 bases and V by 5 bases; bases with no gene match: 5. The CDR3 runs 15 residues. The germline V gene has CDR1 MNHEY and CDR2 SMNVEV (reference sequence). The CDR3 region has the DNA TGTGCCAGCAGTCCGTGGACAGGGGGGCAAGAGACCCAGTACTTC. This translates into CASSPWTGGQETQYF.

The chain combines TRBV3-1 (or the pseudogene TRBV3-2) with TRBJ2-7; weak D call: TRBD1 (5 bases). The germline V and J ends were trimmed by 0 bases and 2 bases, with 11 bases remaining between them. This CDR3 region has 15 residues. Germline V gene data show CDR1 as LGHDT and CDR2 as YNNKEL (reference sequence). CDR3 in DNA: TGTGCCAGCAGCCAAGACTCCAGGGTTCCCTACGAGCAGTACTTC. This gives the protein CASSQDSRVPYEQYF.

V and J are TRBV29-1 and TRBJ2-5; maybe TRBD2 (7 bases). The CDR3 is made up of 15 amino acids. Trimming cost V 1 base and J 5 bases, with 17 bases left between them. Germline V gives CDR1 SQVTM, CDR2 ANQGSEA. For the CDR3, the DNA is TGCAGCGTTGAAGGAGGTGGAGGGGGAGGGGAGACCCAGTACTTC. Encoded protein: CSVEGGGGGGETQYF. The complete variable domain, with remaining parts taken from reference TRBV29-1 and TRBJ2-5, reads SAVISQKPSRDICQRGTSLTIQCQVDSQVTMMFWYRQQPGQSLTLIATANQGSEATYESGFVIDKFPISRPNLTFSTLTVSNMSPEDSSIYLCSVEGGGGGGETQYFGPGTRLLVL.

The genes are TRBV3-1 (or the pseudogene TRBV3-2) and TRBJ2-3; D is perhaps TRBD1 (5 bases). Trimming left V 0 bases short and J 0 bases short, with 10 bases between. CDR3 size: 16 residues. Germline lookup yields CDR1 LGHDT and CDR2 YNNKEL (reference sequence). CDR3 sequence (DNA): TGTGCCAGCAGCCAAGATCAGGACAAAAGCACAGATACGCAGTATTTT. Translation gives CASSQDQDKSTDTQYF.

V usage is TRBV30 and J usage is TRBJ1-5; D unclear. The V end was cut by 2 bases, the J end by 1 base, with 12 bases between. From germline, CDR1 is GTSNPN and CDR2 SVGIG (reference sequence). This CDR3 comprises 15 residues. The CDR3 loop reads CAWSRGSSSNQPQHF. Written as DNA, the CDR3 is TGTGCCTGGAGTAGAGGGTCATCAAGCAATCAGCCCCAGCATTTT.

The chain has TRBV5-4 and TRBJ2-6; D uncertain. Germline V gives CDR1 SGHNT, CDR2 YYREEE (reference sequence). The CDR3 loop spans 16 amino acids. V gave up 0 bases and J gave up 0 bases, with 7 bases separating them. CDR3 region: CASSLGLSSGANVLTF. CDR3 in DNA: TGTGCCAGCAGCTTGGGGCTGTCCTCTGGGGCCAACGTCCTGACTTTC.

This clone was counted only a few times. For the CDR3, the DNA is TGTGCCAGCAGCTTAGGGGGACAGGGACGCGCTTTCTTT. Translating it yields CASSLGGQGRAFF. The chain employs TRBV7-2 and TRBJ1-1; 9 bases map to TRBD1. This CDR3 comprises 13 residues. Germline V lookup: CDR1 SGHTA, CDR2 FQGNSA. V trimming: 1 base; J trimming: 11 bases; junction bases outside the gene matches: 5.

The V gene is TRBV7-9, the J gene TRBJ1-4; D ambiguous. V shed 4 bases and J shed 0 bases, with 6 bases lying between them. Germline V lookup: CDR1 SEHNR, CDR2 FQNEAQ (reference sequence). The CDR3 is 14 amino acids. For the CDR3, the DNA is TGTGCCAGCAGCTCGTCAGCAACTAATGAAAAACTGTTTTTT. Its translation is CASSSSATNEKLFF.

This rearrangement joins TRBV4-3 to TRBJ1-1; D perhaps matches TRBD1 (5 bases). Germline V CDR1 and CDR2: LGHNA, YSLEER. This CDR3 is built from 15 residues. Trimming took off 2 bases at V and 0 bases at J, with 10 bases between the two ends. The DNA for the CDR3 is TGCGCCAGCAGCCAACAAGGACAACTGAACACTGAAGCTTTCTTT. It specifies CASSQQGQLNTEAFF.

Only one count was recorded for this clone. V and J are TRBV19 and TRBJ1-1; TRBD1 agrees at 8 bases. This CDR3 contains 17 residues. Germline assignment: CDR1 LNHDA and CDR2 SQIVND (reference sequence). Trimming took 6 bases from V and 0 from J; bases not matched to a gene: 12. The CDR3: CASSATRLTGVNTEAFF. The CDR3 coding sequence is TGTGCCAGTAGCGCCACGAGGTTGACAGGGGTGAACACTGAAGCTTTCTTT.